Sequencing of this T cell receptor (beta chain) was carried out in a study of blood T cell repertoires in COVID-19. The table came from immunoSEQ multiplex PCR; TCRdb's copy has only in-frame clones and leaves some out. The sample gives approximately 220,000 clones, around 91% of which show up once; under 3.5% is in the top ten. This CDR3 comprises 14 residues. Losses at the gene ends were 6 bases for V and 2 bases for J; bases not matched to a gene: 6. Germline-derived CDR1 and CDR2 are LGHDT and YNNKEL (reference sequence). V and J are TRBV3-1 (or the pseudogene TRBV3-2) and TRBJ2-7; 8 bases fit TRBD2. The sequence derives from a woman younger than 35 in a cohort exposed to, infected with or recovered from COVID-19 (not recorded which). Sequencing used PBMCs or T cells enriched from blood (not recorded which). The CDR3 bases are TGTGCCAGCAGTCAACCCGGGGGGGCCTACGAGCAGTACTTC. Translation: CASSQPGGAYEQYF.